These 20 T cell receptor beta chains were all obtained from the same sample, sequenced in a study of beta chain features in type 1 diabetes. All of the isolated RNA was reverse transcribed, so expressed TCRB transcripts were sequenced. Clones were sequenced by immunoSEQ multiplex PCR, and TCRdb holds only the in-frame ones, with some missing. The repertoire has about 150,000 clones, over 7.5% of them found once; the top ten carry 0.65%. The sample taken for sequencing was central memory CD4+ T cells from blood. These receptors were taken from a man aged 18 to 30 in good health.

CDR3 sequence reads: CASTWTGTYEQYF. The CDR3 DNA is TGTGCCAGCACCTGGACAGGGACCTACGAGCAGTACTTC. The chain has TRBV6-6 and TRBJ2-7; 8 bases align to TRBD1. This CDR3 is built from 13 residues. V gave up 7 bases and J gave up 2 bases; unmatched junction bases: 4. Germline CDR1 reads MNHNY; CDR2 reads SVGAGI (reference sequence).

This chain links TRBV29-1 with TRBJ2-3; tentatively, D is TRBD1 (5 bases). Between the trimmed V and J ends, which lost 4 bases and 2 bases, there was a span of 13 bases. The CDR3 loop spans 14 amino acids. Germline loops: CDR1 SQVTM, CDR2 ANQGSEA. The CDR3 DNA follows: TGCAGCGTTGTCCCCAGGGATTACACAGATACGCAGTATTTT. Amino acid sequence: CSVVPRDYTDTQYF.

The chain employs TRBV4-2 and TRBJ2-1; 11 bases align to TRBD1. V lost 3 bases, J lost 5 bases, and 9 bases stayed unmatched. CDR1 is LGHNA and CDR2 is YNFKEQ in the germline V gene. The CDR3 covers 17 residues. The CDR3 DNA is TGTGCCAGCAGCCATCGGCCGGGACAGGGGGGACACAATGAGCAGTTCTTC. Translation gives CASSHRPGQGGHNEQFF.

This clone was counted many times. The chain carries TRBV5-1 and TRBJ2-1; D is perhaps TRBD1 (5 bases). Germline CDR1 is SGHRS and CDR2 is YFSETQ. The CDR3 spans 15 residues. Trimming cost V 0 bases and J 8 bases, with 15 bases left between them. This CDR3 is CASSLEAYGADEQFF. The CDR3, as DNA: TGCGCCAGCAGCTTGGAGGCGTATGGGGCGGATGAGCAGTTCTTC.

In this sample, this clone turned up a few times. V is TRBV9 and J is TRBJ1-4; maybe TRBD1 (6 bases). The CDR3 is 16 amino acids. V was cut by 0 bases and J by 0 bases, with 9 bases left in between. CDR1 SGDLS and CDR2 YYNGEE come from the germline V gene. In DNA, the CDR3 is TGTGCCAGCAGCGTAGGAGGGGGAACAACTAATGAAAAACTGTTTTTT. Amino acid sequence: CASSVGGGTTNEKLFF.

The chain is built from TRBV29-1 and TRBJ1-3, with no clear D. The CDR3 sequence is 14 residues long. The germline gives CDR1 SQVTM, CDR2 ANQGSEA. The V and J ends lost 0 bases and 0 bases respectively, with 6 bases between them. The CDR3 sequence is CSVEDPYSGNTIYF. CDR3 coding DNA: TGCAGCGTTGAAGATCCCTACTCTGGAAACACCATATATTTT.

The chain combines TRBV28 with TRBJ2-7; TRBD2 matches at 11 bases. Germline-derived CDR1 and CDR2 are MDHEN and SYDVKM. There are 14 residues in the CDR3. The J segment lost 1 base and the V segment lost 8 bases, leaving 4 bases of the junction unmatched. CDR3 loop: CASFTSGGSYEQYF. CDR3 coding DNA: TGTGCCAGCTTCACTAGCGGGGGATCCTACGAGCAGTACTTC.

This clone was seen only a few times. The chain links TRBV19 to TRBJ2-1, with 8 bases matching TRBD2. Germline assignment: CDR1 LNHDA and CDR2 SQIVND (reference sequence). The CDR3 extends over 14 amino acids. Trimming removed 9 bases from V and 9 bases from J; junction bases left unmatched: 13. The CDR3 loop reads CASLNPGLGFEQFF. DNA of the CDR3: TGTGCCAGCCTCAACCCGGGACTAGGGTTTGAGCAGTTCTTC.

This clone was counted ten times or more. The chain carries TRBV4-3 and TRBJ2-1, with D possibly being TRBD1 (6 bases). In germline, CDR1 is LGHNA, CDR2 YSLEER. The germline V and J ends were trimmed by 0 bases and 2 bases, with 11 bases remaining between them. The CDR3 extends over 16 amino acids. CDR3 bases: TGCGCCAGCAGCCAAGATTGGAGACAGGCCTACAATGAGCAGTTCTTC. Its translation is CASSQDWRQAYNEQFF.

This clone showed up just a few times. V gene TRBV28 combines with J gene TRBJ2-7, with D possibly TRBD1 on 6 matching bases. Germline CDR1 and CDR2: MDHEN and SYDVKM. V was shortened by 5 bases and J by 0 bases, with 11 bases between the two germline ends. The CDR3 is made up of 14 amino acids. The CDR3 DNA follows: TGTGCCAGCAGTGCCGGGACACTCTCCTACGAGCAGTACTTC. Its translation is CASSAGTLSYEQYF.

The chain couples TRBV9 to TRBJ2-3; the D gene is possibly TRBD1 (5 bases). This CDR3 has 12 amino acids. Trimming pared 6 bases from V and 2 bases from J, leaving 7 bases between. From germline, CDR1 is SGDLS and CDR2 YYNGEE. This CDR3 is CASTRDTDTQYF. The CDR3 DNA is TGTGCCAGCACCAGGGACACAGATACGCAGTATTTT.

CDR3 nucleotide sequence: TGCGCCAGCAACTCAGCGGGGACTAGCACAGATACGCAGTATTTT. This sequence encodes CASNSAGTSTDTQYF. This chain connects TRBV5-1 to TRBJ2-3; 7 nucleotides line up with TRBD2. Germline lookup yields CDR1 SGHRS and CDR2 YFSETQ. The ends lost 6 bases at V and 0 bases at J; junction bases unmatched: 7. The CDR3 is 15 amino acids.

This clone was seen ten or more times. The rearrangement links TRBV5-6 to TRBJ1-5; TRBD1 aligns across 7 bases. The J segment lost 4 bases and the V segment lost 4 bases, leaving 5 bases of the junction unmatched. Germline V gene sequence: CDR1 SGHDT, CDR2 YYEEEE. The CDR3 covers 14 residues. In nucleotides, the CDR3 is TGTGCCAGCAGCCCTGGACAGGCAAATCAGCCCCAGCATTTT. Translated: CASSPGQANQPQHF.

The CDR3 reads CAVYGTVYNSPLHF. In nucleotides, the CDR3 is TGTGCCGTCTACGGGACAGTCTATAATTCACCCCTCCACTTT. The chain combines TRBV30 with TRBJ1-6; 7 nucleotides agree with TRBD1. V was pared by 8 bases and J by 3 bases, with 7 bases of the junction left unmatched. Germline lookup yields CDR1 GTSNPN and CDR2 SVGIG (reference sequence). CDR3 length equals 14 residues.

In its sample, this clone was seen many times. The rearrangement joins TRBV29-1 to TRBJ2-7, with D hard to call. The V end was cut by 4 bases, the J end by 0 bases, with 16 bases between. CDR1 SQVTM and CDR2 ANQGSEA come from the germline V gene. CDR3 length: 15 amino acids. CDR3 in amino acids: CSVAPAFSSSYEQYF. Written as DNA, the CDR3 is TGCAGCGTTGCCCCCGCGTTCTCAAGCTCCTACGAGCAGTACTTC.

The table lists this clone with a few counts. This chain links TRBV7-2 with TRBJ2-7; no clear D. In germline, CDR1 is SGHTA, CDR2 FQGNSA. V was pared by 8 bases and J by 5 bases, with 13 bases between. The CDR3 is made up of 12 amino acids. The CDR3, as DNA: TGTGCCAGCGGCAGGTTTCGCGACGAGCAGTACTTC. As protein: CASGRFRDEQYF.

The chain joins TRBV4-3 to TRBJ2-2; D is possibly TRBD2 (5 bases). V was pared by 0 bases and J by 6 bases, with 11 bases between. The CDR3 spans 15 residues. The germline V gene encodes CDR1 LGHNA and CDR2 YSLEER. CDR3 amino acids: CASSQDGTRAGELFF. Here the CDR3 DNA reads TGCGCCAGCAGCCAAGATGGAACGAGGGCCGGGGAGCTGTTTTTT.

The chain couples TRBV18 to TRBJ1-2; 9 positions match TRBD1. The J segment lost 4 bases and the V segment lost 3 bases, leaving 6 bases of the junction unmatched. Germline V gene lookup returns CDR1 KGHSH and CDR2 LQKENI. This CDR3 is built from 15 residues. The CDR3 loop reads CASSPTGGRSYGYTF. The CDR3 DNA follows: TGTGCCAGCTCACCTACAGGGGGCCGGAGCTATGGCTACACCTTC.

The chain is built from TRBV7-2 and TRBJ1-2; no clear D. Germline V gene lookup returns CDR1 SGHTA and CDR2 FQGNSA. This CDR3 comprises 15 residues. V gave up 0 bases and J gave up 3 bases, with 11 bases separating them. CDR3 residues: CASSLAAGLDYGYTF. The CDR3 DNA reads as TGTGCCAGCAGCTTAGCCGCGGGGTTAGACTATGGCTACACCTTC.

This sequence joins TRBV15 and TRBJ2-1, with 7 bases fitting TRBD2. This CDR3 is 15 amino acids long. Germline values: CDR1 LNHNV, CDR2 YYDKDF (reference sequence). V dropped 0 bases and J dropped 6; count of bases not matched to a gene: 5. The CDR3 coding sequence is TGTGCCACCAGCAGAGATCGACTAGCCCTCAATGAGCAGTTCTTC. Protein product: CATSRDRLALNEQFF.